The 23 T cell receptor beta chains presented below share a single source sample, sequenced in a study of CD8+ T cells in alopecia areata. Investigators isolated RNA and reverse transcribed it into cDNA to act as the sequencing template. Sequencing used immunoSEQ multiplex PCR; TCRdb keeps in-frame clones, though not all of them. The table lists 120,000 to 150,000 clones, less than 65% of them singletons. What was sequenced was CD8+ T cells sorted from blood. These receptors all come from a human donor in good health.

This clone showed up just once. A read error may explain this, as a much larger clone is one base away. V and J are TRBV5-1 and TRBJ1-1; TRBD1 matches 8 bases. This CDR3 contains 14 residues. Per the germline V gene, CDR1 is SGHRS and CDR2 is YFSETQ. Trimming took 4 bases from V and 1 from J; bases not matched to a gene: 3. The DNA for the CDR3 is TGCGCCAGCAGCCCGGGACAGGCGAACACTGAAGCTTTCTTT. Translating gives CASSPGQANTEAFF.

This clone has only one observation. The rearrangement uses TRBV20-1 and TRBJ1-2; no clear D gene. This CDR3 comprises 10 residues. Trimming shortened V by 6 bases and J by 8 bases, and 10 bases separated the two germline ends. Germline V gene sequence: CDR1 DFQATT, CDR2 SNEGSKA (reference sequence). CDR3 sequence (DNA): TGCAGTGCGGCCGGGAGAGGCTACACCTTC. Residues: CSAAGRGYTF.

In the case of this clone: At the DNA level, this CDR3 is encoded by other sequences in the same sample as well. This sequence joins TRBV29-1 and TRBJ2-3; D is uncertain. The V end lost 4 bases, the J end lost 3 bases, and 5 bases lay between the germline ends. Germline loops: CDR1 SQVTM, CDR2 ANQGSEA. The CDR3 extends over 11 amino acids. The CDR3 sequence is CSVGSTDTQYF. The CDR3 nucleotides read TGCAGCGTTGGAAGTACAGATACGCAGTATTTT.

The chain couples TRBV7-9 to TRBJ1-2; D gene ambiguous. The V end was cut by 1 base, the J end by 6 bases, with 9 bases between. The CDR3 runs to 13 residues. Germline loops: CDR1 SEHNR, CDR2 FQNEAQ (reference sequence). The DNA for the CDR3 is TGTGCCAGCAGCTTAGGGGCCGGTCATGGCTACACCTTC. Its protein is CASSLGAGHGYTF. Full variable domain (rest looked up from reference TRBV7-9 and TRBJ1-2): DTGVSQNPRHKITKRGQNVTFRCDPISEHNRLYWYRQTLGQGPEFLTYFQNEAQLEKSRLLSDRFSAERPKGSFSTLEIQRTEQGDSAMYLCASSLGAGHGYTFGSGTRLTVV.

A note on this clone: In the same sample, other DNA sequences code for this CDR3. CDR3 nucleotides: TGTGCCAGCAGCTTAGGAGGTTACAATCAGCCCCAGCATTTT. Protein: CASSLGGYNQPQHF. This chain links TRBV7-6 with TRBJ1-5; D unresolved. The length of the CDR3 is 14 residues. Trimming took 1 base from V and 3 from J, leaving 7 bases between them. The germline gives CDR1 SGHVS, CDR2 FNYEAQ.

This sequence joins TRBV29-1 and TRBJ2-7; D possibly uses TRBD1 or TRBD2 (5 bases each). Trimming cost V 4 bases and J 6 bases, with 19 bases left between them. This CDR3 region has 14 residues. Germline V gives CDR1 SQVTM, CDR2 ANQGSEA. CDR3 coding DNA: TGCAGCGTTGCTTCCGGGACGGGAAAGGGCGAGCAGTACTTC. It translates to CSVASGTGKGEQYF.

This clone was seen only a few times. The rearrangement joins TRBV25-1 to TRBJ2-5; a possible D gene is TRBD1 (6 bases). The length of the CDR3 is 13 residues. Between the trimmed V and J ends, which lost 7 bases and 1 base, there was a span of 10 bases. CDR1 is MGHDK and CDR2 is SYGVNS in the germline V gene. CDR3 sequence reads: CASTGQSQETQYF. CDR3 bases: TGTGCCAGCACAGGACAGAGCCAAGAGACCCAGTACTTC. Supplemented by reference TRBV25-1 and TRBJ2-5, the full variable domain reads EADIYQTPRYLVIGTGKKITLECSQTMGHDKMYWYQQDPGMELHLIHYSYGVNSTEKGDLSSESTVSRIRTEHFPLTLESARPSHTSQYLCASTGQSQETQYFGPGTRLLVL.

The V and J genes are TRBV27 and TRBJ1-5; maybe TRBD1 (5 bases). Trimming shortened V by 3 bases and J by 5 bases, and 17 bases separated the two germline ends. The germline gives CDR1 MNHEY, CDR2 SMNVEV (reference sequence). This CDR3 has 16 amino acids. CDR3 coding DNA: TGTGCCAGCAGTTTTGTAGGGGATCTCGGGCATCAGCCCCAGCATTTT. Translating gives CASSFVGDLGHQPQHF.

The rearrangement uses TRBV6-6 and TRBJ1-5; unclear D gene. The germline V and J ends were trimmed by 6 bases and 7 bases, with 13 bases remaining between them. Germline-derived CDR1 and CDR2 are MNHNY and SVGAGI (reference sequence). There are 13 residues in the CDR3. The CDR3 DNA follows: TGTGCCAGCAGGGTCAATACGGAGCAGCCCCAGCATTTT. Translation: CASRVNTEQPQHF.

This chain links TRBV7-9 with TRBJ2-7; 7 positions match TRBD1. The J segment lost 1 base and the V segment lost 5 bases, leaving 14 bases of the junction unmatched. The CDR3 is 17 amino acids. Germline V gene lookup returns CDR1 SEHNR and CDR2 FQNEAQ (reference sequence). The CDR3 spells CASSHDRGQGVSYEQYF. The CDR3 region has the DNA TGTGCCAGCAGCCACGATAGGGGGCAGGGAGTGTCCTACGAGCAGTACTTC.

This clone showed up just a few times. The CDR3 nucleotides are TGTGCCAGCAGCACGACAGGGCGTGAAGCTTTCTTT. Amino acids: CASSTTGREAFF. The V gene is TRBV7-9, the J gene TRBJ1-1, with 7 nucleotides matching TRBD1. V gave up 5 bases and J gave up 7 bases; unmatched junction bases: 4. The CDR3 consists of 12 residues. Germline assignment: CDR1 SEHNR and CDR2 FQNEAQ (reference sequence).

The chain recombines TRBV29-1 with TRBJ2-1; 13 bases are shared with TRBD2. The CDR3 contains 16 residues. With V trimmed by 7 bases and J by 3 bases, 9 bases remained unmatched. Per the germline V gene, CDR1 is SQVTM and CDR2 is ANQGSEA. This chain's CDR3 is CSAGLAGEGGYNEQFF. The CDR3 nucleotides are TGCAGCGCCGGACTAGCGGGAGAGGGGGGCTACAATGAGCAGTTCTTC.

This chain links TRBV6-6 with TRBJ2-5, with D uncertain. Per the germline V gene, CDR1 is MNHNY and CDR2 is SVGAGI (reference sequence). The CDR3 spans 10 residues. V was trimmed by 7 bases and J by 4 bases, leaving 4 bases between them. Written as DNA, the CDR3 is TGTGCCAGCATCGGAGAGACCCAGTACTTC. Translating gives CASIGETQYF.

This clone was detected only once. The chain is built from TRBV5-1 and TRBJ2-7; 11 nucleotides line up with TRBD2. Germline loops: CDR1 SGHRS, CDR2 YFSETQ. The CDR3 consists of 17 residues. V was clipped by 2 bases and J by 5 bases; unmatched bases: 12. The CDR3 DNA reads TGCGCCAGCAGCTTAAGGCTAGCGGGAGGAAGAGACCACGAGCAGTACTTC. Its protein is CASSLRLAGGRDHEQYF.

The chain combines TRBV29-1 with TRBJ1-2, with D hard to call. Per the germline V gene, CDR1 is SQVTM and CDR2 is ANQGSEA. The CDR3 is 12 amino acids. V lost 3 bases and J lost 2, with 7 bases in between. Here the CDR3 DNA reads TGCAGCGTTGAGTCTGAGAACTATGGCTACACCTTC. Protein product: CSVESENYGYTF.

V and J are TRBV28 and TRBJ2-1; D remains unclear. Looked up from germline, CDR1 is MDHEN and CDR2 is SYDVKM. The CDR3 is made up of 13 amino acids. The V end lost 3 bases, the J end lost 5 bases, and 8 bases lay between the germline ends. The CDR3 region is CASSFPRNNEQFF. CDR3 nucleotides: TGTGCCAGCAGTTTCCCTAGGAACAATGAGCAGTTCTTC.

The chain links TRBV5-1 to TRBJ1-1; the match to TRBD1 covers 9 bases. Germline assignment: CDR1 SGHRS and CDR2 YFSETQ. V was clipped by 5 bases and J by 8 bases; unmatched bases: 7. The CDR3 consists of 13 residues. CDR3 loop: CASSTGTGIEAFF. DNA of the CDR3: TGCGCCAGCAGTACTGGGACAGGGATCGAAGCTTTCTTT.

The chain has TRBV13 and TRBJ2-7; D is possibly TRBD2 (6 bases). CDR1 is PRHDT and CDR2 is FYEKMQ in the germline V gene (reference sequence). Trimming stripped 7 bases from V and 5 bases from J, with 18 bases between. This CDR3 contains 14 residues. Here the CDR3 reads CASTAGNRAHEQYF. CDR3 nucleotide sequence: TGTGCCAGCACGGCGGGAAATAGGGCTCACGAGCAGTACTTC. Drawing the rest from reference TRBV13 and TRBJ2-7, the complete variable domain is AAGVIQSPRHLIKEKRETATLKCYPIPRHDTVYWYQQGPGQDPQFLISFYEKMQSDKGSIPDRFSAQQFSDYHSELNMSSLELGDSALYFCASTAGNRAHEQYFGPGTRLTVT.

J is TRBJ2-1 and V is TRBV19; D is possibly TRBD1 (5 bases). V lost 1 base and J 14 bases, leaving 9 bases between the germline ends. The germline gives CDR1 LNHDA, CDR2 SQIVND (reference sequence). CDR3 length: 11 amino acids. CDR3 sequence reads: CASSIGRVEFF. The CDR3 DNA reads TGTGCCAGTAGTATAGGCAGGGTGGAGTTCTTC.

This sequence joins TRBV6-6 and TRBJ2-1; perhaps TRBD2 as D (6 bases). Trimming took off 8 bases at V and 2 bases at J, with 13 bases between the two ends. The V gene's germline CDR1 is MNHNY and CDR2 SVGAGI (reference sequence). The CDR3 has 14 amino acids. As DNA, the CDR3 is TGTGCCAGCTCGGAGGGATCCCCCTACAATGAGCAGTTCTTC. Residues: CASSEGSPYNEQFF.

This chain joins TRBV13 and TRBJ2-3; 11 bases align to TRBD1. Unmatched junction bases numbered 4, after V lost 5 bases and J lost 6 bases. From germline, CDR1 is PRHDT and CDR2 FYEKMQ (reference sequence). The CDR3 is 14 residues long. CDR3 DNA: TGTGCCAGCAGCGAGGGACAGGGGGACGATACGCAGTATTTT. It translates to CASSEGQGDDTQYF.

The J gene is TRBJ2-7, the V gene TRBV5-4, with 9 positions matching TRBD1. There are 15 residues in the CDR3. The V segment lost 3 bases and the J segment 1 base; nucleotides outside the gene matches: 5. Germline V lookup: CDR1 SGHNT, CDR2 YYREEE (reference sequence). The CDR3 spells CASSSLGTGSYEQYF. For the CDR3, the DNA is TGTGCCAGCAGCTCGCTGGGGACAGGGTCCTACGAGCAGTACTTC.

The gene calls are TRBV29-1 and TRBJ1-1; 8 nucleotides match TRBD1. V lost 6 bases to trimming and J lost 1 base; unmatched junction nucleotides: 13. Germline V gene lookup returns CDR1 SQVTM and CDR2 ANQGSEA. This CDR3 has 16 residues. CDR3 sequence reads: CSVGQGAGTSNTEAFF. Written as DNA, the CDR3 is TGCAGCGTCGGACAGGGCGCCGGTACCTCGAACACTGAAGCTTTCTTT.